A single sample is the source of the 6 T cell receptor beta chains below, sequenced in a study of CD8+ T cells in alopecia areata. As the sequencing template, cDNA was produced by extracting RNA and reverse transcribing it. Data came from immunoSEQ multiplex PCR; TCRdb stores just in-frame clones and leaves some out. Listed here are about 110,000 clones without any singletons, the top ten holding about 20%. Sequenced input: lesional skin. These receptors were obtained from a C3H/HeJ mouse with alopecia areata. The MHC haplotype of this mouse line is H2-k.

This clone was seen a few times. Gene names are the mouse ones. The CDR3 end is not reached by the read, which stops 4 residues before it; the germline J gene fills it in. This chain joins TRBV13-3 and TRBJ2-3; 9 bases align to TRBD1. J gave up 2 bases and V 6 bases, and 4 bases lay outside the gene matches. Germline CDR1 reads NNHDY; CDR2 reads SYVADS. CDR3 length equals 14 residues. The covered CDR3 bases are TGTGCCAGCAACAGGGGGCGCGATGCAGAA. It specifies CASNRGRDAE. The complete CDR3 reads CASNRGRDAETLYF.

In this sample, this clone turned up a few times. The protein TCRdb lists differs from the translation of the DNA at residue 10; the protein given here is translated from the DNA itself. Gene names denote mouse genes. The sequence runs out 3 residues before the end of the CDR3; the remainder is reconstructed from the germline J gene. The chain links TRBV17 to TRBJ1-3; 8 bases are shared with TRBD1. The CDR3 runs 13 residues. The germline V gene encodes CDR1 MNHDT and CDR2 YYDKIL. After removal of 8 bases from V and 2 bases from J, the junction contained 2 bases not matched to a gene. The CDR3 DNA, read in part, is TGTGCTAGCGCACAGGGGGCTGGAAATACG. Residues: CASAQGAGNT. In full, the CDR3 reads CASAQGAGNTLYF. Filled out from reference TRBV17 and TRBJ1-3, the complete variable domain reads DTTVKQNPRYKLARVGKPVNLICSQTMNHDTMYWYQKKPNQAPKLLLFYYDKILNREADTFEKFQSSRPNNSFCSLYIGSAGLEYSAMYLCASAQGAGNTLYFGEGSRLIVV.

Of note for this clone: Genes and germline come from the mouse. This CDR3 is also generated by other DNA sequences in the sample. The CDR3 DNA, read in part, is TGCACCTGCAGTGCATTGGGGGTAGGAGAC. Encoded protein: CTCSALGVGD. The full CDR3 protein reads CTCSALGVGDTQYF. This chain joins TRBV1 and TRBJ2-5, with a tentative D call TRBD2 (6 bases). Read coverage stops 4 residues before the CDR3 terminus; the germline J gene supplies the remainder. CDR1 is NSQYPW, CDR2 LRSPGD, per germline (reference sequence). This CDR3 spans 14 amino acids.

This clone was counted many times. The listed genes are named as in mouse. The missing CDR3 end, 4 residues past where the read stops, is filled in from the germline J gene. This sequence joins TRBV13-3 and TRBJ2-3; 13 nucleotides match TRBD2. The ends lost 7 bases at V and 2 bases at J; junction bases unmatched: 1. This CDR3 is 14 amino acids long. CDR1 NNHDY and CDR2 SYVADS come from the germline V gene. CDR3 DNA, as far as it was read: TGTGCCAGCGGACTGGGGGGGCTTGCAGAA. It translates to CASGLGGLAE. The full CDR3 sequence reads CASGLGGLAETLYF.

The table lists this clone with a few counts. Gene names denote mouse genes. The CDR3 end falls 4 residues outside the read, so it is completed with the germline J gene. V and J are TRBV19 and TRBJ2-5; 7 nucleotides match TRBD2. The V and J ends lost 4 bases and 0 bases, in that order; junction bases with no gene match: 5. Per the germline V gene, CDR1 is FNHDT and CDR2 is SITEND (reference sequence). This CDR3 is 15 amino acids long. Here the CDR3 reads CASSRFGGNQDTQYF. CDR3 bases read: TGTGCCAGCAGTCGCTTTGGGGGGAACCAAGAC.

Remarks on this clone: Mouse gene names apply. The CDR3 DNA, read in part, is TGTGCCAGCAGTCAGACTGGGGTCTATGCT. Protein: CASSQTGVYA. The entire CDR3 protein is CASSQTGVYAEQFF. This chain connects TRBV19 to TRBJ2-1; TRBD2 agrees at 8 bases. The read falls 4 residues short of the CDR3 end, and the missing part is taken from the germline J gene. After removal of 4 bases from V and 3 bases from J, the junction contained 3 bases not matched to a gene. The CDR3 spans 14 residues. The germline gives CDR1 FNHDT, CDR2 SITEND (reference sequence).